The TCR beta chain under discussion was sequenced for a study of T cells in Graves' hyperthyroidism and ophthalmopathy. This CDR3 has 14 amino acids. The ends were cut back, 3 bases at V and 3 bases at J, with 9 bases in the middle. The germline CDR1 and CDR2 sequences are SGHVS and FQNEAQ. There were TCR beta CDR3 regions amplified from RNA transcripts. Using the HTBI primer set, a first-round RT-PCR was run on the TCR CDR3. One entry per CDR3 protein, called by TCRdb with MiXCR from the multiplex PCR reads. The repertoire has around 290,000 distinct CDR3 sequences, less than 15% of them found once; the top ten carry 6% to 8%. Aged 18 to 65, the patients had hyperthyroidism that was newly diagnosed and had lasted under 2 months.

Material: blood. This chain connects TRBV7-8 to TRBJ2-1, with D possibly being TRBD2 (6 bases). The source of this sequence is a woman in her 30s with Graves' hyperthyroidism that later progressed to Graves' ophthalmopathy. CDR3 in DNA: TGTGCCAGCAGCTTGGGGCGGGGCTACAATGAGCAGTTCTTC. Protein sequence: CASSLGRGYNEQFF.